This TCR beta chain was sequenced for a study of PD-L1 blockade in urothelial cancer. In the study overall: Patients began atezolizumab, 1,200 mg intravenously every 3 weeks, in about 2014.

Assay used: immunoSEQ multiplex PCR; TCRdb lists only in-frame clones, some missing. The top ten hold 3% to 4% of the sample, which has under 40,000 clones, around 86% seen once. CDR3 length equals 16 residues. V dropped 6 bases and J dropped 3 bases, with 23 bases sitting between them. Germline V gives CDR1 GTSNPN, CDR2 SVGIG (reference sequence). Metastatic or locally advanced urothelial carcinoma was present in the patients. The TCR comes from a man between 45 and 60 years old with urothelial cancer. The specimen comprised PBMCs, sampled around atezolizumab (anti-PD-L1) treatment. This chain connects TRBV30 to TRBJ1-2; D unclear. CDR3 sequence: CACPQGDPRRDYGYTF. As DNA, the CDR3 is TGTGCCTGCCCTCAAGGTGATCCTCGGCGGGACTATGGCTACACCTTC. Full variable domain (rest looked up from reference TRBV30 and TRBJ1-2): SQTIHQWPATLVQPVGSPLSLECTVEGTSNPNLYWYRQAAGRGLQLLFYSVGIGQISSEVPQNLSASRPQDRQFILSSKKLLLSDSGFYLCACPQGDPRRDYGYTFGSGTRLTVV.